The 13 T cell receptor beta chains below come from one sample, sequenced in a study of vaccination and CD4 T cells after COVID-19. These receptors have no identified antigens. Sequencing of the DNA from cultured CD4+ T cells was carried out with the Oncomine TCR Beta short-read assay. TCRdb re-called the PCR reads through MiXCR, storing one row per CDR3 protein. The table has around 13,000 distinct CDR3 sequences, 43% seen once. Regarding treatment: roughly 11-day PBMC culture with coronavirus spike peptide pools or control peptides (ViraFEST assay). Sequencing was performed on CD4+ T cells from blood, cultured in vitro. These receptors originate from a human donor who had recovered from COVID-19.

By share, this clonotype counts as large (0.1 to 1%). This rearrangement joins TRBV7-2 to TRBJ2-3; either TRBD1 or TRBD2 may fit D (5 bases each). The CDR3 covers 14 residues. CDR1 and CDR2 from the germline V gene are SGHTA and FQGNSA. Between the trimmed V and J ends, which lost 5 bases and 2 bases, there was a span of 11 bases. CDR3 coding DNA: TGTGCCAGCAGCCCGGGACCACACACAGATACGCAGTATTTT. This sequence encodes CASSPGPHTDTQYF.

This chain joins TRBV5-4 and TRBJ2-4, with TRBD1 matching 7 bases. The CDR3 runs to 16 residues. V shed 3 bases and J 0 bases; nucleotides not matched to a gene: 6. Germline V gene data show CDR1 as SGHNT and CDR2 as YYREEE (reference sequence). Here the CDR3 DNA reads TGTGCCAGCAGCTCCGGGACAGAACTAGCCAAAAACATTCAGTACTTC. Amino acids: CASSSGTELAKNIQYF.

This clonotype has just a few counts. The CDR3 loop reads CASNTAGDRGRGYTEAFF. The CDR3 DNA reads TGTGCCAGTAATACTGCGGGGGACAGGGGGCGCGGGTACACTGAAGCTTTCTTT. The chain recombines TRBV19 with TRBJ1-1, with 12 positions matching TRBD1. The CDR3 spans 18 residues. Germline V gene data show CDR1 as LNHDA and CDR2 as SQIVND (reference sequence). The junction had 15 bases not matched to a gene; V was cut back by 7 bases and J by 3 bases.

DNA of the CDR3: TGTGCCCAACGGAGGGATGGCTACACCTTC. This translates into CAQRRDGYTF. The V call is TRBV2, the J call TRBJ1-2; no definite D call. Germline V lookup: CDR1 SNHLY, CDR2 FYNNEI. This CDR3 has 10 amino acids. Trimming removed 11 bases from V and 6 bases from J, with 10 bases in between.

In the case of this clonotype: A junction boundary mismatches the germline segment, possibly from a read error. The V and J genes are TRBV20-1 and TRBJ2-5, with a possible D match to TRBD2 (5 bases). The CDR3 has 12 amino acids. Germline V CDR1 and CDR2: DFQATT, SNEGSKA (reference sequence). As DNA, the CDR3 is TGTAGTGCTAGCAAATGGTCAGAGACCCAGTACTTC. Translated: CSASKWSETQYF.

In this sample, this clonotype turned up once. The junction shows a germline mismatch at one end, possibly a read error. The chain combines TRBV12-3 or TRBV12-4 with TRBJ1-2; perhaps TRBD1 as D (5 bases). The length of the CDR3 is 11 residues. CDR3 region: CASSTAYGYTF. DNA for the CDR3: TGCGCCAGTTCGACAGCATATGGCTACACCTTC.

This clonotype was picked up a small number of times. The V call is TRBV6-7, the J call TRBJ1-6; TRBD1 matches 7 bases. TRBV6-7 is labeled an ORF, and its function is uncertain. The V segment lost 5 bases and the J segment 10 bases; nucleotides outside the gene matches: 8. This CDR3 spans 14 amino acids. For the CDR3, the DNA is TGTGCCAGCAGTCAGGGGGGAGTAAGATCACCCCTCCACTTT. Amino acid sequence: CASSQGGVRSPLHF.

The CDR3 DNA reads TGCAGTGCTAGGTTGGGTGGAGGGGGGGCCTACAATGAGCAGTTCTTC. It specifies CSARLGGGGAYNEQFF. This chain joins TRBV20-1 and TRBJ2-1, with a tentative D call TRBD2 (7 bases). Germline V gene sequence: CDR1 DFQATT, CDR2 SNEGSKA (reference sequence). The CDR3 has 16 residues. V was shortened by 3 bases and J by 2 bases, with 17 bases between the two germline ends.

V and J are TRBV19 and TRBJ1-1; perhaps TRBD1 as D (6 bases). Trimming took 10 bases from V and 2 from J, leaving 14 bases between them. The germline gives CDR1 LNHDA, CDR2 SQIVND (reference sequence). The CDR3 contains 13 residues. CDR3 sequence (DNA): TGTGCCACTCAGGGGAGACCAAACACTGAAGCTTTCTTT. Amino acids: CATQGRPNTEAFF.

This rearrangement joins TRBV2 to TRBJ2-7, with 9 bases aligning to TRBD1. J was trimmed by 0 bases and V by 0 bases; bases with no gene match: 3. The length of the CDR3 is 16 residues. CDR1 is SNHLY and CDR2 is FYNNEI in the germline V gene. CDR3 DNA sequence: TGTGCCAGCAGTGAAGCCTTGGACAGGGGCTCCTACGAGCAGTACTTC. Its translation: CASSEALDRGSYEQYF.

This clonotype is classed as medium-sized. The chain links TRBV15 to TRBJ1-1, with D unresolved. CDR3 length: 16 residues. V shed 2 bases and J shed 0 bases, with 13 bases lying between them. In germline, CDR1 is LNHNV, CDR2 YYDKDF (reference sequence). CDR3 loop: CATSRPTHRMNTEAFF. Written as DNA, the CDR3 is TGTGCCACCAGCAGACCCACCCATAGGATGAACACTGAAGCTTTCTTT.

V gene TRBV4-2 combines with J gene TRBJ2-1; 10 positions agree with TRBD1. This CDR3 has 19 amino acids. V trimming: 4 bases; J trimming: 6 bases; junction bases outside the gene matches: 18. Germline CDR1 LGHNA, CDR2 YNFKEQ. CDR3 nucleotide sequence: TGTGCCAGCAGCCGAGAACCAGGACAGGGGGGACTCGGCCGCAATGAGCAGTTCTTC. This sequence encodes CASSREPGQGGLGRNEQFF.

The rearrangement links TRBV6-2 or TRBV6-3 to TRBJ2-3, with 9 bases that match TRBD2. Germline CDR1 and CDR2: MNHEY and SVGEGT. The CDR3 contains 14 residues. V was clipped by 5 bases and J by 3 bases; unmatched bases: 3. For the CDR3, the DNA is TGTGCCAGCAGTGCGGGGGGGTGGACAGATACGCAGTATTTT. As protein: CASSAGGWTDTQYF.